The 9 T cell receptor beta chains listed next were all sequenced from one sample in a study of shared clonotypes between healthy human individuals. Some clones are missing from TCRdb's copy, which holds only in-frame ones; the method was immunoSEQ multiplex PCR. This table holds around 510,000 clones, around 76% found once. What was sequenced was PBMCs. The receptor source for this set is a middle-aged woman in good health. Some clones in this sample may be carry-over from other donors' samples.

The chain joins TRBV5-4 to TRBJ1-2, with D uncertain. Germline CDR1 and CDR2: SGHNT and YYREEE (reference sequence). Between the trimmed V and J ends, which lost 3 bases and 4 bases, there was a span of 13 bases. CDR3 length equals 14 residues. Here the CDR3 DNA reads TGTGCCAGCAGCTCTGGACGGACTCTCTATGGCTACACCTTC. Translation gives CASSSGRTLYGYTF.

This clone has a handful of counts. A read error is possible here, since a much larger clone lies one base away. Different DNA sequences within this sample yield the same CDR3. This rearrangement joins TRBV28 to TRBJ2-3; perhaps TRBD2 as D (5 bases). The CDR3 contains 22 residues. Germline CDR1 is MDHEN and CDR2 is SYDVKM. Trimming removed 3 bases at V and 2 bases at J, with 33 bases between. The CDR3 spells CASSFTRPAIELARVPTDTQYF. CDR3 nucleotide sequence: TGTGCCAGCAGTTTCACCCGGCCTGCGATCGAGCTAGCTCGAGTCCCCACAGATACGCAGTATTTT.

The V call is TRBV19, the J call TRBJ1-5, with TRBD1 as a possible D gene (5 bases). V gave up 7 bases and J gave up 4 bases, with 17 bases separating them. Germline CDR1 LNHDA, CDR2 SQIVND (reference sequence). This CDR3 region has 15 residues. CDR3 sequence reads: CASTPPGAGNQPQHF. The CDR3 DNA reads TGTGCCAGTACCCCCCCCGGGGCGGGAAATCAGCCCCAGCATTTT.

The chain recombines TRBV28 with TRBJ2-2; 7 nucleotides align to TRBD1. With V trimmed by 5 bases and J by 7 bases, 16 bases remained unmatched. The CDR3 length is 17 residues. The V gene's germline CDR1 is MDHEN and CDR2 SYDVKM. The CDR3 loop reads CASSGFRGRLRGGELFF. CDR3 nucleotide sequence: TGTGCCAGCAGTGGGTTTAGGGGGCGACTAAGGGGCGGGGAGCTGTTTTTT.

This clone appeared a few times. The sample contains more than one DNA sequence encoding this CDR3. The chain couples TRBV5-4 to TRBJ1-5; the D is unclear. Between the trimmed V and J ends, which lost 0 bases and 1 base, there was a span of 2 bases. CDR1 is SGHNT, CDR2 YYREEE, per germline (reference sequence). This CDR3 contains 13 residues. CDR3 bases: TGTGCCAGCAGCTTGGACAGCAATCAGCCCCAGCATTTT. As protein: CASSLDSNQPQHF. The variable domain in full, with the rest retrieved from reference TRBV5-4 and TRBJ1-5, is ETGVTQSPTHLIKTRGQQVTLRCSSQSGHNTVSWYQQALGQGPQFIFQYYREEENGRGNFPPRFSGLQFPNYSSELNVNALELDDSALYLCASSLDSNQPQHFGDGTRLSIL.

In its sample, this clone was seen once. The CDR3 nucleotides are TGTGCCAGTAGTACCTCGACAGAGACTGAAAAACTGTTTTTT. Translated, it gives CASSTSTETEKLFF. J is TRBJ1-4 and V is TRBV19; D perhaps matches TRBD1 (5 bases). This CDR3 has 14 amino acids. The V gene lost 4 bases and the J gene lost 7 bases, with 13 bases spanning the gap. CDR1 and CDR2 (germline): LNHDA, SQIVND (reference sequence).

This clone was counted only a few times. The rearrangement joins TRBV5-6 to TRBJ1-1; D gene uncertain. The CDR3 contains 14 residues. Germline-derived CDR1 and CDR2 are SGHDT and YYEEEE. Trimming pared 5 bases from V and 4 bases from J, leaving 15 bases between. The CDR3 DNA reads TGTGCCAGCAGTGGTAGCGTCGGCGGCACTGAAGCTTTCTTT. It yields the protein CASSGSVGGTEAFF. Complete variable domain (other parts from reference TRBV5-6 and TRBJ1-1): DAGVTQSPTHLIKTRGQQVTLRCSPKSGHDTVSWYQQALGQGPQFIFQYYEEEERQRGNFPDRFSGHQFPNYSSELNVNALLLGDSALYLCASSGSVGGTEAFFGQGTRLTVV.

This clone appeared a few times. V gene TRBV18 combines with J gene TRBJ2-7, with 9 bases lining up with TRBD1. In germline, CDR1 is KGHSH, CDR2 LQKENI. Trimming at V came to 3 bases and at J to 3 bases, leaving 6 bases not matched to a gene. This CDR3 has 15 amino acids. This CDR3 is CASSPAGTGSYEQYF. In DNA, the CDR3 is TGTGCCAGCTCACCTGCGGGGACAGGGAGCTACGAGCAGTACTTC.

This clone has more than one count but fewer than ten. This sequence joins TRBV28 and TRBJ1-1; D may be TRBD1 (6 bases). The CDR3 is 17 amino acids. CDR1 and CDR2 from the germline V gene are MDHEN and SYDVKM. V lost 6 bases to trimming and J lost 5 bases, with 25 bases between them. The CDR3 DNA reads as TGTGCCAGCAGACGTCCTGTGGGGGGGGCAGGGCGTACTGAAGCTTTCTTT. Its protein is CASRRPVGGAGRTEAFF.